This TCR beta chain stems from a study of blood T cell repertoires in COVID-19. On the study more broadly: COVID-19 samples, acute and convalescent, were from the United States, Italy and Spain. Nucleic acid was either cDNA or gDNA, and it came from T cells, B-cell-depleted T cells, or PBMCs.

Adults between about 18 and 95 years of age took part from fewer than 30 US areas. Clinical histories supplied by participants themselves formed the basis of cohort assignment. Generated by immunoSEQ multiplex PCR, the TCRdb table keeps only in-frame clones and is missing some. The sample lists about 360,000 clones, 70% to 90% occurring once. This CDR3 contains 13 residues. V gave up 3 bases and J gave up 3 bases, with 7 bases separating them. This receptor was obtained from a woman in her forties with acute COVID-19. The gene calls are TRBV12-3 or TRBV12-4 and TRBJ2-3; D call uncertain. Sequenced input: PBMCs or T cells enriched from blood (not recorded which). The CDR3 reads CASSFFSTDTQYF. The CDR3 DNA reads as TGTGCCAGCAGTTTTTTCAGTACAGATACGCAGTATTTT.